This TCR beta chain came from a study of cytomegalovirus exposure and HLA in healthy donors (dated by TCRdb to between 2016 and 2019). Background on the whole study: In an earlier analysis of roughly 500 of the donors, about 270 Gb of sequence data and approximately 100 million unique TCR beta sequences from roughly 190 million T cells were reported. An early release that covered about 640 HLA-typed donors contained about 290 gigabases of sequencing data and approximately 85 million unique TCR sequences. Of the approximately 400 genotyped donors, more than 75% were placed in the genetic ancestry cluster associated with self-reported Caucasian donors. The study aimed to test whether cataloging public T cell receptors could reveal signatures of past pathogen exposure. The T cell repertoires of some 670 subjects were profiled by immunosequencing and related to cytomegalovirus serostatus. Besides the first cohort of 666 subjects, a separate validation cohort made up of 120 or so different subjects was used. High-throughput TCR immunosequencing, statistical association of individual TCRs with disease status, and machine learning were combined to predict cytomegalovirus infection status. To study patterns of TCR occurrence, a later analysis re-analyzed previously published TCR beta repertoires from several hundred donors and added high-resolution HLA genotyping. Rather than using new phenotypic data, the later analysis identified candidate immune exposures from TCR beta sequences and from how often those sequences occurred across donors. In an earlier analysis of 587 of the donors, high-throughput TCR beta sequencing was used to judge whether each TCR beta V gene segment behaved as functional or pseudogenic. Alongside the repertoire data, information on donor age, sex, ethnicity and CMV serostatus was compiled. Genome-wide SNP genotypes for about three fifths of the 666 donors were used in a later genetic analysis, which treated that subset as a discovery cohort. All discovery cohort repertoires had been generated on a single sequencing platform. HLA typing covered class I and class II loci at four-digit resolution. Typing coverage varied by locus: roughly 629-630 donors for A, B, C, DRB1 and DQB1; approximately 500 for DQA1; around 570 for DPA1; about 450 for DPB1. Four to six DR-DQ haplotypes were handled as single units for association and clustering, since linkage in the cohort was strong. Among around 400 genotyped donors of the cohort, an average of approximately 230,000 unique TCR beta nucleotide sequences were sequenced per donor, about a sixth of them non-productive. The research as a whole found: Because counts were too low, roughly 18 rarely observed V segments, including chromosome 9 orphons, were left out of the earlier analysis of some 600 of the donors. Only TCR beta chains were sequenced in this cohort, and the absence of alpha or paired-chain data limited detectable features. In a later analysis, some 17,000 TCR beta sequences were associated with specific HLA alleles at a false discovery rate of 0.05. A later genetic analysis associated a missense DCLRE1C variant with V-gene and J-gene trimming of TCR beta chains, and an independent cohort replicated the association. Most TCR sequences were observed very rarely across donors, whereas some public TCRs were present in many individuals. Assigning TCR associations to individual alleles was difficult when HLA alleles, especially DR and DQ, strongly co-occurred. Linkage disequilibrium might explain the correlated functional status among segregating V segments, but an unknown experimental factor could not be excluded. Roughly uniform sequencing depth across donors was assumed in presence/absence analyses, although this assumption may not hold. A cluster of highly shared sequence variants was judged likely to be a technical artifact of the sequencing pipeline. A later analysis found that TCR association rates varied across HLA loci, with DRB1 alleles showing the most associated TCRs and HLA-C alleles the fewest. Because HLA typing was missing for some donors at each locus, association tests included only the typed subset. The classifier was reported to diagnose cytomegalovirus status with high specificity and sensitivity in both the original cohort and the validation cohort. In vitro tests confirmed that three of the cytomegalovirus-associated TCR beta chains recognize cytomegalovirus antigens. According to a later analysis, most CMV-associated TCR beta chains appeared to be HLA-restricted, and the HLA associations seemed to be driven largely by CMV exposure. Several of the top co-occurrence clusters appeared to be linked to parvovirus B19, influenza, CMV and Epstein-Barr virus, according to a later analysis. In an earlier analysis of about 550 of the donors, most TCR beta V segments were observed in productive rearrangements about 87% or about 30% of the time, broadly matching IMGT annotations. The study gave a list of about 170 TCR beta chains associated with cytomegalovirus. In a later analysis, HLA-associated TCR beta chains were found to be more clonally expanded and to have lower generation probabilities than equally common non-associated chains. In a later genetic analysis, fewer N-insertions in productive TCRs were reported among donors in an Asian-associated ancestry cluster than the roughly 700-donor mean. The 87-base-pair reads could not distinguish some IMGT-functional V segments, including TRBV6-2 and TRBV6-3, so those segments were excluded. According to the authors, the approach could potentially be generalized to other disease states and immunological phenotypes. The only immune exposure information available for the cohort was CMV serostatus. A further reported finding was that TCR beta sequences accurately predicted the HLA-A and HLA-B alleles for most subjects in the first cohort.

Libraries came from the immunoSEQ multiplex PCR assay. For the multiplex PCR, a mixture combining 60 forward primers for TCR Vbeta segments and 13 reverse primers for TCR Jbeta segments was used. The CDR3 region of rearranged TCR beta genes was amplified from genomic DNA with a multiplex PCR assay. The Illumina HiSeq System was used to sequence the amplified TCR beta libraries as 87-base-pair reads. For the original study's pipeline: A later analysis counted some 80 million unique TCR beta chains across the approximately 700 repertoires, and roughly 11 million of these chains were shared by at least two donors. Raw reads were error-corrected and collapsed into unique sequences with a nearest-neighbor algorithm that merged closely related sequences to remove PCR and sequencing errors. CDR3 sequences were aligned to IMGT reference sequences to assign V, D and J gene segments. For a sequence to be retained, a match of at least six nucleotides was required to both a V gene segment and a J gene segment. Rearrangements were called productive when the CDR3 lacked stop codons and stayed in frame with V and J; all others were non-productive. Following IMGT convention, CDR3 was defined as the stretch from the second conserved V-encoded cysteine up to the conserved J-encoded phenylalanine. The earlier analysis of about 610 of the donors excluded any sequence lacking an unambiguous match to a single V gene segment. In an earlier analysis of 587 of the donors, a V segment was called functional when productive rearrangements were above 56.7%, and segregating when the standard deviation between donors exceeded 5%. To diagnose cytomegalovirus status from the catalog of TCR beta chain sequences, a statistical classification framework was built. V and J gene assignment, in a later analysis, came from comparing TCR nucleotide sequences with IMGT/GENE-DB human TR gene sequences. In a later analysis, CDR3 sequences and most-parsimonious VDJ recombination scenarios were assigned using the TCRdist pipeline. In a later analysis, each TCR beta chain was defined by its CDR3 amino acid sequence together with its V-gene family, and reads without a unique V-gene family were excluded. In a later analysis, fewer than 600 highly shared, low-generation-probability nucleotide sequences were removed to address suspected cross-contamination and a sequencing artifact. For each public chain, a later analysis derived a clonal expansion index from normalized ranks of inferred template counts within each repertoire. In a later analysis, generation probabilities were computed with a VDJ recombination model fitted to out-of-frame rearrangements, and the resulting probabilities were checked against IGoR. A later analysis scored TCR-TCR, TCR-HLA and TCR-CMV co-occurrence with hypergeometric tests, applying a repertoire-size bias correction to TCR pairs. False discovery rates were estimated in a later analysis by permuting HLA or CMV assignments 20 times. In a later analysis, co-occurring TCRs were grouped using DBSCAN, and TCRdist sequence similarity was added for clustering within HLA-allele-positive subsets. Repertoires with fewer than 30,000 or more than 120,000 public chains, plus five repertoires with anomalous nucleotide sharing, were excluded from co-occurrence clustering. This immuneACCESS table, as held by TCRdb, lists in-frame sequences with V and J called but not all clones. Of the missing ones, under half trace to an unresolved V gene in checked studies; the others have no known cause. V and J calls and clone size come straight from that table; D and trimming were deduced from the DNA. The sample profile shows around 140,000 clones; 75% to 90% of them were found once. The top ten clonotypes cover 4.5% of the sample.

As concerns this clone: The antigen it binds to is not known. Base qualities are not provided; no much larger clone lies one nucleotide away.

Its CDR3 holds 14 amino acids, cysteine through phenylalanine. The CDR3 DNA has 42 bases and is translated from base 1. Via the germline V gene (reference sequence), CDR1 is MNHEY and CDR2 SMNVEV. Relative to germline, V is 7 bases shorter and J is 6 bases shorter, with 15 bases between their ends. The cohort comprised approximately 700 healthy bone marrow donors. All cohort members were sampled while nominally healthy, although unrecorded immune exposures were likely present. The donor was CMV seronegative and belonged to the group of under 400 seronegative cohort members. Each donor provided a peripheral blood sample, and peripheral blood mononuclear cells were used for TCR beta sequencing. The Qiagen DNeasy Blood Extraction Kit was used to extract genomic DNA from the blood cell samples.

This sequence was found in a man aged 35-49 years in good health and CMV-seronegative. Recombination joined TRBV27 with TRBJ2-2; TRBD2 is a weak D gene call, 6 bases matching. Sequencing was carried out using PBMCs. The CDR3 protein sequence reads: CASNPMTSSGELFF. The nucleotide sequence reads TGTGCCAGCAACCCGATGACTAGTTCCGGGGAGCTGTTTTTT.